This T cell receptor beta chain stems from a study of control samples from healthy donors and cancer patients. Generated by immunoSEQ multiplex PCR, the TCRdb table keeps only in-frame clones and is missing some. The repertoire holds almost 90,000 clones, with around nine tenths as singletons. There are 15 residues in the CDR3. V shed 2 bases, J shed 2 bases, and the junction held 2 bases outside the gene matches. CDR1 is SGHTA and CDR2 is FQGTGA in the germline V gene. Sequenced sample: blood. The clonotype originates from a man aged 30 to 39 in good health. The chain uses TRBV7-3 and TRBJ2-1; TRBD2 matches at 8 bases. The chain's CDR3 is CASSLQRGPYNEQFF. Written as DNA, the CDR3 is TGTGCCAGCAGCTTACAGCGGGGGCCCTACAATGAGCAGTTCTTC. Together with reference TRBV7-3 and TRBJ2-1, the CDR3 gives the full variable domain: GAGVSQTPSNKVTEKGKYVELRCDPISGHTALYWYRQSLGQGPEFLIYFQGTGAADDSGLPNDRFFAVRPEGSVSTLKIQRTERGDSAVYLCASSLQRGPYNEQFFGPGTRLTVL.